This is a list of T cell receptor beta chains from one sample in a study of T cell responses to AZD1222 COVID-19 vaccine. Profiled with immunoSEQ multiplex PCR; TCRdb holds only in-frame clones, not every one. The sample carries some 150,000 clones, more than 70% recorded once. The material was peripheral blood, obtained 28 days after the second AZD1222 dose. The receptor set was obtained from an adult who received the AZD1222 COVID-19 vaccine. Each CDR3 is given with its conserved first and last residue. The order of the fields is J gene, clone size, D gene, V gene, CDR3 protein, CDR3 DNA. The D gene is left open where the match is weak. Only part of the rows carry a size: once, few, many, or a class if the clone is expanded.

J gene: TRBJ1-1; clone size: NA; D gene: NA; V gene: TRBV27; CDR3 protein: CASSPLPHTEAFF; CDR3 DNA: TGTGCCAGCAGTCCCTTGCCACATACTGAAGCTTTCTTT
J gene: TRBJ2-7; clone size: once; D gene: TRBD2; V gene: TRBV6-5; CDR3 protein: CASSISGRNSYEQYF; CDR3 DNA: TGTGCCAGCAGTATAAGCGGGAGGAACTCCTACGAGCAGTACTTC
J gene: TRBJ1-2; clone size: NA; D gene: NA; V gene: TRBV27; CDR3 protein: CASRPWDHYGYTF; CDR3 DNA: TGTGCCAGCCGCCCTTGGGATCACTATGGCTACACCTTC
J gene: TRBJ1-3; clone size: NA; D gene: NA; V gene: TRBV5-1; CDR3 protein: CASSGDFSGNTIYF; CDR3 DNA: TGCGCCAGCAGCGGGGATTTCTCTGGAAACACCATATATTTT
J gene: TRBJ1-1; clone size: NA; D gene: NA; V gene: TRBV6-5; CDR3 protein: CASSSSTGEAFF; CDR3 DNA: NA
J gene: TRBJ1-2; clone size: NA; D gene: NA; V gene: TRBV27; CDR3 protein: CASSSRDGANYGYTF; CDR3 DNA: TGTGCCAGCAGTTCGCGGGACGGCGCTAACTATGGCTACACCTTC
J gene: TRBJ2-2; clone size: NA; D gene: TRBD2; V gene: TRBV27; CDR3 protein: CASRELAGIPGELFF; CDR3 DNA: TGTGCCAGCAGGGAATTAGCGGGGATCCCCGGGGAGCTGTTTTTT
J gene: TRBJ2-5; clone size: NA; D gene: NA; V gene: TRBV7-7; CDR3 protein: CASSLAPGGQETQYF; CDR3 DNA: TGTGCCAGCAGCTTAGCCCCGGGCGGCCAAGAGACCCAGTACTTC
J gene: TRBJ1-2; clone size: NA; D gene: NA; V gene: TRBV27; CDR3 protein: CASRGSSFAYGYTF; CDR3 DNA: TGTGCCAGCAGGGGAAGTAGTTTCGCCTATGGCTACACCTTC
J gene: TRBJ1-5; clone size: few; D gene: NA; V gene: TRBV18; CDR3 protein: CASSPEAASPQHF; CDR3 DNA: TGTGCCAGCTCACCGGAGGCCGCGAGTCCCCAGCATTTT
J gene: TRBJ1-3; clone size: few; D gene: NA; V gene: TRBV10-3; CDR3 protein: CAISRDSGNTIYF; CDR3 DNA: TGTGCCATCAGCAGGGACTCTGGAAACACCATATATTTT
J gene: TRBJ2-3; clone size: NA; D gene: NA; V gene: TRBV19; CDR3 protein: CASSPQGEGQQYF; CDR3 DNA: TGTGCCAGTAGTCCCCAGGGAGAAGGACAGCAGTATTTT
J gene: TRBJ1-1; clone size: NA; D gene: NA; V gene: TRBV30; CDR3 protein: CAWKEGIEAFF; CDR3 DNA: TGTGCCTGGAAGGAGGGGATTGAAGCTTTCTTT
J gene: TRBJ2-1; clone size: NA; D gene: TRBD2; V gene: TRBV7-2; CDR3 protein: CASSLASLAVSYNEQFF; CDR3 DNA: TGTGCCAGCAGCTTAGCGAGCCTAGCGGTGTCCTACAATGAGCAGTTCTTC
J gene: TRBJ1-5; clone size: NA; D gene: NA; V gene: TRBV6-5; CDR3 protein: CASSYSGGNSNQPQHF; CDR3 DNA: TGTGCCAGCAGTTACTCGGGAGGGAATAGCAATCAGCCCCAGCATTTT
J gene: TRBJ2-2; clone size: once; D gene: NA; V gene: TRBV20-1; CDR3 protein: CSASRGWGALKNTGELFF; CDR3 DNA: TGCAGTGCTAGTCGCGGATGGGGGGCCCTCAAGAACACCGGGGAGCTGTTTTTT
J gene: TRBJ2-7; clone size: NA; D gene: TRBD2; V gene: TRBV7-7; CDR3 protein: CASSLLLSGRGTHEQYF; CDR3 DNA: TGTGCTAGCAGCTTACTGTTGAGCGGGAGGGGAACCCACGAGCAGTACTTC
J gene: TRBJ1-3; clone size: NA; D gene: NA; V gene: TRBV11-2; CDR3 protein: CASSFSRGSGNTIYF; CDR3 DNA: TGTGCCAGCAGCTTCTCGCGGGGCTCTGGAAACACCATATATTTT
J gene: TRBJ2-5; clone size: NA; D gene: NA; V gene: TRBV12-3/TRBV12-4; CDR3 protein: CASSIGQPETQYF; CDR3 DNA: TGTGCCAGCAGTATAGGACAACCGGAGACCCAGTACTTC
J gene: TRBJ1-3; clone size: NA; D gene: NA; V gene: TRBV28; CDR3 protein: CASSPAGLYENTIYF; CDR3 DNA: TGTGCCAGCAGCCCTGCTGGGTTATACGAAAACACCATATATTTT
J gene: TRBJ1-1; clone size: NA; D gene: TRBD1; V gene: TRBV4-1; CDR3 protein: CASSHPTGAGTEAFF; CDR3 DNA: TGCGCCAGCAGCCACCCGACAGGGGCGGGCACTGAAGCTTTCTTT
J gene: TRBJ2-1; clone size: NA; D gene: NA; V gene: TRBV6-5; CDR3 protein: CASGDSKVNEQFF; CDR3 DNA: TGTGCCAGCGGGGACTCTAAAGTTAATGAGCAGTTCTTC
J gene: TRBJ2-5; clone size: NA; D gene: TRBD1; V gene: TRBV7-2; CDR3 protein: CASSTRTGEETQYF; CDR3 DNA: TGTGCCAGCAGCACGAGGACAGGGGAAGAGACCCAGTACTTC
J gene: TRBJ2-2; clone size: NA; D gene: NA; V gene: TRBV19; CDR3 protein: CASRTFVGRDTGELFF; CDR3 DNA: TGTGCCAGTAGGACCTTCGTGGGCCGGGACACCGGGGAGCTGTTTTTT
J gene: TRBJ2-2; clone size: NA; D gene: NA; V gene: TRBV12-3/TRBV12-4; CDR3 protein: CASRRGPGELFF; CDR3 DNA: TGTGCCAGCAGGCGAGGCCCCGGGGAGCTGTTTTTT
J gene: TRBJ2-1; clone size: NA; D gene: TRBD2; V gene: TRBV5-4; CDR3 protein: CASSFGSGGLPYNEQFF; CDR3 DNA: TGTGCCAGCAGCTTCGGGTCCGGGGGACTACCATACAATGAGCAGTTCTTC
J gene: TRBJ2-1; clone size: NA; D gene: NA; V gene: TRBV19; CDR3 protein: CASSISPGSNEQFF; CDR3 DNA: TGTGCCAGTAGTATAAGCCCAGGGTCAAATGAGCAGTTCTTC
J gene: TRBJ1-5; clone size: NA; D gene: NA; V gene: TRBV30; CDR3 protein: CAWSADRNIPSNQPQHF; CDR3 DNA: TGTGCCTGGAGTGCCGACAGAAACATCCCTAGCAATCAGCCCCAGCATTTT